These 25 T cell receptor beta chains share one sample of origin, sequenced in a study of T-cell reconstitution after alpha-beta-depleted transplantation in children. The authors prepared the TCRbeta library with unique molecular identifiers. TCRdb redid the calling of the PCR reads with MiXCR, one entry per CDR3 protein. This sample carries over 85,000 distinct CDR3 sequences, 10% to 13% of them seen once, and the ten largest clones take 8%. Material: PBMCs from the stem cell graft donor, obtained from the stem cell graft. All receptors derive from a human donor who donated a stem cell graft to a child with acute lymphoblastic leukemia.

This clonotype was observed many times. The genes are TRBV12-3 or TRBV12-4 and TRBJ2-3, with 8 bases aligning to TRBD2. This CDR3 is 14 amino acids long. The trim removed 6 bases at V and 3 bases at J, leaving 5 bases unmatched. The CDR3 DNA is TGTGCCAGCAGACTAGCGGAGCGAACAGATACGCAGTATTTT. This gives the protein CASRLAERTDTQYF.

The chain uses TRBV20-1 and TRBJ2-7; 7 bases align to TRBD1. The germline gives CDR1 DFQATT, CDR2 SNEGSKA (reference sequence). Trimming removed 3 bases from V and 0 bases from J; junction bases left unmatched: 8. The CDR3 has 15 amino acids. The CDR3 here is CSARGQRGSSYEQYF. The DNA of the CDR3 is TGCAGTGCTAGGGGACAGCGCGGCAGCTCCTACGAGCAGTACTTC.

A remark on this clonotype: A much more abundant neighbour one base away suggests this may be a read error. V gene TRBV5-1 combines with J gene TRBJ1-1, with D unclear. This CDR3 spans 15 amino acids. Germline assignment: CDR1 SGHRS and CDR2 YFSETQ. CDR3 amino acids: CASTLGQIMNTEAFF. The CDR3 DNA sequence: TGCGCCAGCACCTTGGGTCAGATTATGAACACTGAAGCTTTCTTT.

This clonotype has a count of ten or more. V usage is TRBV29-1 and J usage is TRBJ2-7; 7 positions match TRBD1. Trimming removed 5 bases from V and 6 bases from J; junction bases left unmatched: 4. The CDR3 is made up of 11 amino acids. Germline CDR1 and CDR2: SQVTM and ANQGSEA. The chain's CDR3 is CSVTDRVEQYF. The CDR3 DNA reads as TGCAGCGTTACCGACAGGGTCGAGCAGTACTTC.

This clonotype was detected many times. J is TRBJ2-3 and V is TRBV7-2, with D possibly being TRBD2 (6 bases). With 0 bases removed from V and 3 bases from J, the gap between germline ends came to 13 bases. Germline V gives CDR1 SGHTA, CDR2 FQGNSA. There are 16 residues in the CDR3. The CDR3, as DNA: TGTGCCAGCAGCTTAGCCGCGGACTATCTTACAGATACGCAGTATTTT. It specifies CASSLAADYLTDTQYF.

This clonotype has at least ten counts. The chain couples TRBV5-5 to TRBJ1-6; no firm D call. This CDR3 comprises 15 residues. V was pared by 0 bases and J by 9 bases, with 13 bases between. Germline loops: CDR1 SGHKS, CDR2 YYEKEE (reference sequence). As DNA, the CDR3 is TGTGCCAGCAGCTTGGTCGTCGGGAGAGGTTCACCCCTCCACTTT. As protein: CASSLVVGRGSPLHF.

This clonotype was seen a few times. This chain joins TRBV12-3 or TRBV12-4 and TRBJ2-3, with D perhaps given as TRBD1 or TRBD2 (6 bases each). V was clipped by 0 bases and J by 4 bases, with 14 bases between them. This CDR3 is built from 16 residues. For the CDR3, the DNA is TGTGCCAGCAGTTTAGCGGGGGGCCAGCCGGCAGATACGCAGTATTTT. Its protein product is CASSLAGGQPADTQYF.

This clonotype occurred many times. The V and J genes are TRBV29-1 and TRBJ2-1; no firm D call. Germline CDR1 and CDR2: SQVTM and ANQGSEA. V was clipped by 4 bases and J by 8 bases, with 6 bases between them. This CDR3 contains 10 residues. DNA for the CDR3: TGCAGCGTTGCAGTCCATGAGCAGTTCTTC. Its protein is CSVAVHEQFF.

There are many counts of this clonotype. The chain joins TRBV27 to TRBJ1-5, with 8 bases fitting TRBD1. V lost 3 bases, J lost 7 bases, and 5 bases stayed unmatched. The CDR3 has 14 amino acids. The germline V gene has CDR1 MNHEY and CDR2 SMNVEV (reference sequence). The CDR3 here is CASSLAGGGQPQHF. CDR3 DNA sequence: TGTGCCAGCAGTTTGGCAGGGGGCGGCCAGCCCCAGCATTTT.

The table lists this clonotype with many counts. V usage is TRBV6-2 or TRBV6-3 and J usage is TRBJ2-6, with 7 bases identical to TRBD1. Losses at the gene ends were 6 bases for V and 0 bases for J; bases not matched to a gene: 11. CDR1 and CDR2 from the germline V gene are MNHEY and SVGEGT. This CDR3 is built from 18 residues. CDR3 residues: CASSSLGQASSGANVLTF. CDR3 nucleotide sequence: TGTGCCAGCAGCAGCCTCGGACAGGCAAGCTCTGGGGCCAACGTCCTGACTTTC.

Many counts were recorded for this clonotype. The V gene is TRBV6-2 or TRBV6-3, the J gene TRBJ2-2; D could derive from TRBD1 or TRBD2 (5 bases each). Trimming took 0 bases from V and 7 from J, leaving 9 bases between them. In germline, CDR1 is MNHEY, CDR2 SVGEGT. This CDR3 spans 14 amino acids. The CDR3 loop reads CASSYSGGGGELFF. In DNA form, the CDR3 reads TGTGCCAGCAGTTACTCTGGGGGTGGCGGGGAGCTGTTTTTT.

This clonotype was seen ten or more times. The chain is built from TRBV20-1 and TRBJ2-7; TRBD2 might be the D (5 bases). The CDR3 loop spans 15 amino acids. The V gene's germline CDR1 is DFQATT and CDR2 SNEGSKA (reference sequence). Trimming cost V 3 bases and J 0 bases, with 15 bases left between them. The CDR3 DNA is TGCAGTGCTAGTCTGACGCGGAGGAGCTCCTACGAGCAGTACTTC. It specifies CSASLTRRSSYEQYF.

This clonotype was detected ten times or more. The chain's CDR3 is CASSPQGRGTDTQYF. In DNA, the CDR3 is TGTGCCAGCAGCCCACAGGGGAGGGGCACAGATACGCAGTATTTT. The J gene is TRBJ2-3, the V gene TRBV11-2; D is possibly TRBD1 or TRBD2 (7 bases each). Looked up from germline, CDR1 is SGHAT and CDR2 is FQNNGV. V gave up 5 bases and J gave up 1 base, with 13 bases separating them. The CDR3 consists of 15 residues.

Many counts were recorded for this clonotype. This chain links TRBV20-1 with TRBJ2-5; 13 positions match TRBD2. Germline CDR1 reads DFQATT; CDR2 reads SNEGSKA (reference sequence). The CDR3 extends over 16 amino acids. V lost 1 base, J lost 3 bases, and 5 bases stayed unmatched. The chain's CDR3 is CSARVLAGGREETQYF. The CDR3 nucleotides are TGCAGTGCTAGAGTACTAGCGGGGGGGCGGGAAGAGACCCAGTACTTC.

This clonotype has a count of ten or more. V and J are TRBV10-3 and TRBJ2-1; D uncertain. CDR1 is ENHRY, CDR2 SYGVKD, per germline. The CDR3 contains 14 residues. V was cut by 6 bases and J by 5 bases, with 14 bases left in between. The CDR3 loop is CAISFDGDHNEQFF. The CDR3 bases are TGTGCCATCAGCTTTGATGGGGATCACAATGAGCAGTTCTTC.

This clonotype has a count of ten or more. The CDR3 here is CASSSPDFLIGELFF. In DNA, the CDR3 is TGTGCCAGCAGTTCCCCAGACTTCCTCATCGGGGAGCTGTTTTTT. V gene TRBV6-2 or TRBV6-3 combines with J gene TRBJ2-2, with unresolved D. Per the germline V gene, CDR1 is MNHEY and CDR2 is SVGEGT. CDR3 length: 15 residues. Trimming left V 4 bases short and J 7 bases short, with 16 bases between.

This clonotype came up many times. The chain carries TRBV6-5 and TRBJ2-5, with D tentatively TRBD2 (7 bases). Germline CDR1 MNHEY, CDR2 SVGAGI. Trimming took 2 bases from V and 4 from J, leaving 11 bases between them. CDR3 length: 14 residues. CDR3 in DNA: TGTGCCAGCAGTTACATCGGGGGGCGAGAGACCCAGTACTTC. Protein product: CASSYIGGRETQYF.

This clonotype showed up many times. The chain recombines TRBV7-9 with TRBJ2-5; D is possibly TRBD2 (6 bases). This CDR3 region has 15 residues. Trimming left V 5 bases short and J 2 bases short, with 15 bases between. Germline loops: CDR1 SEHNR, CDR2 FQNEAQ (reference sequence). The CDR3 DNA sequence: TGTGCCAGCAGCCCGTGGGGGGAGTTTCAAGAGACCCAGTACTTC. Translation: CASSPWGEFQETQYF.

This clonotype has a count of ten or more. Germline is not matched at one junction end, which may reflect a read error. The V and J genes are TRBV20-1 and TRBJ1-5; no clear D. CDR3 length: 13 amino acids. Germline V gene lookup returns CDR1 DFQATT and CDR2 SNEGSKA (reference sequence). CDR3 region: CSASGENNPPQHF. The CDR3 region has the DNA TGCAGTGCTAGTGGAGAAAACAATCCGCCCCAGCATTTT.

A word on this clonotype: A much larger clonotype is one base distant, so this may be a read error. The chain is built from TRBV18 and TRBJ2-3; D not resolved. This CDR3 region has 14 residues. Germline-derived CDR1 and CDR2 are KGHSH and LQKENI. V was cut by 2 bases and J by 7 bases, with 13 bases left in between. CDR3 in amino acids: CASSPVMESNTQYF. DNA of the CDR3: TGTGCCAGCTCACCAGTCATGGAATCGAATACGCAGTATTTT.

The chain has TRBV3-1 and TRBJ2-3; 8 bases are shared with TRBD2. Germline CDR1 is LGHDT and CDR2 is YNNKEL (reference sequence). The CDR3 has 17 residues. The trim removed 10 bases at V and 2 bases at J, leaving 17 bases unmatched. The CDR3 DNA is TGTGCCACCTCCTTTTCCCCTAGCGGGCCGAACACAGATACGCAGTATTTT. As protein: CATSFSPSGPNTDTQYF.

This clonotype was detected many times. The rearrangement joins TRBV5-1 to TRBJ2-7, with 12 bases aligning to TRBD1. The CDR3 length is 16 residues. V gave up 0 bases and J gave up 6 bases; unmatched junction bases: 7. The V gene's germline CDR1 is SGHRS and CDR2 YFSETQ. The CDR3 sequence is CASSLAGTGGSGEQYF. The CDR3 coding sequence is TGCGCCAGCAGCTTGGCCGGGACAGGGGGCTCAGGCGAGCAGTACTTC.

With regard to this clonotype: This clone may be a read error of a much larger clone one base away. CDR3 bases: TGTGCCAGCAGCTTCCCCGTGGGGGAGTACGAGCAGTACTTC. It specifies CASSFPVGEYEQYF. The V gene is TRBV7-2, the J gene TRBJ2-7; D is perhaps TRBD1 or TRBD2 (5 bases each). The CDR3 length is 14 residues. Trimming cost V 3 bases and J 4 bases, with 13 bases left between them. Germline CDR1 SGHTA, CDR2 FQGNSA.

In its sample, this clonotype was seen many times. The chain carries TRBV5-1 and TRBJ2-1, with TRBD1 matching 7 bases. Germline loops: CDR1 SGHRS, CDR2 YFSETQ. This CDR3 has 16 residues. Trimming at V came to 0 bases and at J to 5 bases, leaving 8 bases not matched to a gene. The CDR3 coding sequence is TGCGCCAGCAGCTTGGAGGGGGCACAGGTGAACAATGAGCAGTTCTTC. Translated, it gives CASSLEGAQVNNEQFF.

Many counts were recorded for this clonotype. The V call is TRBV7-9, the J call TRBJ1-3; 9 bases map to TRBD1. Germline CDR1 is SEHNR and CDR2 is FQNEAQ (reference sequence). With V trimmed by 3 bases and J by 3 bases, 6 bases remained unmatched. The CDR3 is made up of 16 amino acids. This CDR3 reads CASSFPTGGNGNTIYF. CDR3 nucleotides: TGTGCCAGCAGCTTCCCGACAGGGGGTAATGGAAACACCATATATTTT.